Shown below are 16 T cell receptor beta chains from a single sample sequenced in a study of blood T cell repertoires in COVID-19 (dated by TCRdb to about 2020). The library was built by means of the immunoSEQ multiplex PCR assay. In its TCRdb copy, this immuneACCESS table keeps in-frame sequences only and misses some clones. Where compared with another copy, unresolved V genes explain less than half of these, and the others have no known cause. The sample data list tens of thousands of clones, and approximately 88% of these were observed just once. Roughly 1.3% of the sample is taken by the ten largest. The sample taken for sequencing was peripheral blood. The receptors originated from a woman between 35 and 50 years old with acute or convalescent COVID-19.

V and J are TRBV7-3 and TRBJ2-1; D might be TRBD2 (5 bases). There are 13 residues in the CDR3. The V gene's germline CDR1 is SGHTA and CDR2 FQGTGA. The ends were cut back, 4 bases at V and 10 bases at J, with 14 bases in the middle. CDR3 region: CASSSGPSGEQFF. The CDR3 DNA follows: TGTGCCAGCAGCTCCGGGCCCTCGGGGGAGCAGTTCTTC.

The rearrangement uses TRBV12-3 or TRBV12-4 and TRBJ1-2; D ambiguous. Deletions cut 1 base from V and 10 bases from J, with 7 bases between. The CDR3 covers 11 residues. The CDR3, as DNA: TGTGCCAGCAGTTTAGTCGGGGACTACACCTTC. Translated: CASSLVGDYTF.

The CDR3, as DNA: TGCAGCGGCCGGACAGGGGAAAGGGGTAATTCACCCCTCCACTTT. It translates to CSGRTGERGNSPLHF. The chain carries TRBV29-1 and TRBJ1-6; 9 bases map to TRBD1. V shed 7 bases, J shed 6 bases, and the junction held 10 bases outside the gene matches. The V gene's germline CDR1 is SQVTM and CDR2 ANQGSEA. The CDR3 covers 15 residues.

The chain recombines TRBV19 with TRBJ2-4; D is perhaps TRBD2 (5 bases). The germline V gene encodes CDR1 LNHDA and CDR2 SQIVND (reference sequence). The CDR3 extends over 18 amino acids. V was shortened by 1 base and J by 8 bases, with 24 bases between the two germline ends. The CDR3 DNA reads TGTGCCAGTAGTATAGGGGAGTCGTTCGGGCCCGTAACGCACATTCAGTACTTC. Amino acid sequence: CASSIGESFGPVTHIQYF.

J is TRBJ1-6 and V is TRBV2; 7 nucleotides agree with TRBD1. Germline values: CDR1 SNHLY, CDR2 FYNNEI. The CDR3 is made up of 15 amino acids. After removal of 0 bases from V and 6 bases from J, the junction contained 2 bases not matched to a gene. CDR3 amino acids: CASSEARDSNSPLHF. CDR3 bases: TGTGCCAGCAGTGAAGCCCGGGACAGTAATTCACCCCTCCACTTT.

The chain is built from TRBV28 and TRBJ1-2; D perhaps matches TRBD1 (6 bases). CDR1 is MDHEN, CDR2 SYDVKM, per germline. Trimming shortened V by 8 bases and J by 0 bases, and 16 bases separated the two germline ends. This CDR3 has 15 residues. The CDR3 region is CASGRTEFSNYGYTF. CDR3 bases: TGTGCCAGCGGACGGACAGAATTTTCTAACTATGGCTACACCTTC.

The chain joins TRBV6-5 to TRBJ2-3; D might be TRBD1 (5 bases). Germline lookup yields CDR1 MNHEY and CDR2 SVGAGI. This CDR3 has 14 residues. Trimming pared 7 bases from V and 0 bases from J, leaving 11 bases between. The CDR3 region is CASIKGPSTDTQYF. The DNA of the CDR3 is TGTGCCAGCATCAAGGGGCCTAGCACAGATACGCAGTATTTT.

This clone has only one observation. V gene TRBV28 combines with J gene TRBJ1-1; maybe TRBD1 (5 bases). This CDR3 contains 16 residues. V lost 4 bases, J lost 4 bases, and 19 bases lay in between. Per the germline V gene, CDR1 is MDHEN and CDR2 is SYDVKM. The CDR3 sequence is CASSSYPRAGTTEAFF. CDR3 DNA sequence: TGTGCCAGCAGTTCGTACCCTCGTGCGGGGACCACTGAAGCTTTCTTT.

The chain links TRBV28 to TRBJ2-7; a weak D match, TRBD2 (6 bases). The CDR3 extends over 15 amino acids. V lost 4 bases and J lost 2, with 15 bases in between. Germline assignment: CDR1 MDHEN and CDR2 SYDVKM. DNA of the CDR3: TGTGCCAGCAGTTCCCCGGAGGGGCTAGCCTACGAGCAGTACTTC. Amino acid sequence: CASSSPEGLAYEQYF.

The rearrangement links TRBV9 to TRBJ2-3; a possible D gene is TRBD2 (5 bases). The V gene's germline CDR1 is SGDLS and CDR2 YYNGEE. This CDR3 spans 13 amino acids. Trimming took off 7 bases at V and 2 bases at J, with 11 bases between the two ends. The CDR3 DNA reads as TGTGCCAGCCAGCGGAGCTACACAGATACGCAGTATTTT. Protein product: CASQRSYTDTQYF.

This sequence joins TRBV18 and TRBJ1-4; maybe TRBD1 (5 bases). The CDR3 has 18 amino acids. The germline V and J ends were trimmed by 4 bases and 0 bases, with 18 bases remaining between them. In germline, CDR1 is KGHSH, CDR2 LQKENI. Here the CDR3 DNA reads TGTGCCAGCTCACTTCAACGGAGGGGTTTGGCAACTAATGAAAAACTGTTTTTT. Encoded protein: CASSLQRRGLATNEKLFF.

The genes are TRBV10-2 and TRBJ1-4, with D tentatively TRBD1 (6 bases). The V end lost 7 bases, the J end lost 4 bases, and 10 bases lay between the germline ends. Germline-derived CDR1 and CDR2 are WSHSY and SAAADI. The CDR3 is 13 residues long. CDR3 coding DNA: TGCGCCAGCATCGGGGGGCGTAATGAAAAACTGTTTTTT. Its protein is CASIGGRNEKLFF.

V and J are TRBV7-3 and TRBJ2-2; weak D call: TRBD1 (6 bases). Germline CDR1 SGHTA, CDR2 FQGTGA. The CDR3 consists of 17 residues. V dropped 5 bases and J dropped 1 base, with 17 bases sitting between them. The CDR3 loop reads CASSPLGGSLNTGELFF. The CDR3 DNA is TGTGCCAGCAGCCCTCTAGGGGGTTCCTTGAACACCGGGGAGCTGTTTTTT. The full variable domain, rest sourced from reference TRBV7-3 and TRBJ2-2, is GAGVSQTPSNKVTEKGKYVELRCDPISGHTALYWYRQSLGQGPEFLIYFQGTGAADDSGLPNDRFFAVRPEGSVSTLKIQRTERGDSAVYLCASSPLGGSLNTGELFFGEGSRLTVL.

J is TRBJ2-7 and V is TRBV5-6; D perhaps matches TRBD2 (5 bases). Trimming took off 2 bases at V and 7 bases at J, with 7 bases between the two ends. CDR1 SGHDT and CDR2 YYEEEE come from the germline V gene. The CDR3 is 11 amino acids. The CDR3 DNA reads TGTGCCAGCAGCTTCCCGGGGGAGCAGTACTTC. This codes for CASSFPGEQYF.

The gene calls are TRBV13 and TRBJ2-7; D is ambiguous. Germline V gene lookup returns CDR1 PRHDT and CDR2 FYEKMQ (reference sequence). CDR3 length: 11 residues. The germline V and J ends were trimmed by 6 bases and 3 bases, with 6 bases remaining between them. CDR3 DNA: TGTGCCAGCAGTCCTTACTACGAGCAGTACTTC. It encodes CASSPYYEQYF.

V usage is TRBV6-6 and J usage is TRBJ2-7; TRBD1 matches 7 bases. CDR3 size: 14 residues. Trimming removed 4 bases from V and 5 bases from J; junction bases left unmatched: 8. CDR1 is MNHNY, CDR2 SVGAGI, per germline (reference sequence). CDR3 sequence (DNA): TGTGCCAGCAGTTCGACGACAGGGACCCACGAGCAGTACTTC. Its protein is CASSSTTGTHEQYF.